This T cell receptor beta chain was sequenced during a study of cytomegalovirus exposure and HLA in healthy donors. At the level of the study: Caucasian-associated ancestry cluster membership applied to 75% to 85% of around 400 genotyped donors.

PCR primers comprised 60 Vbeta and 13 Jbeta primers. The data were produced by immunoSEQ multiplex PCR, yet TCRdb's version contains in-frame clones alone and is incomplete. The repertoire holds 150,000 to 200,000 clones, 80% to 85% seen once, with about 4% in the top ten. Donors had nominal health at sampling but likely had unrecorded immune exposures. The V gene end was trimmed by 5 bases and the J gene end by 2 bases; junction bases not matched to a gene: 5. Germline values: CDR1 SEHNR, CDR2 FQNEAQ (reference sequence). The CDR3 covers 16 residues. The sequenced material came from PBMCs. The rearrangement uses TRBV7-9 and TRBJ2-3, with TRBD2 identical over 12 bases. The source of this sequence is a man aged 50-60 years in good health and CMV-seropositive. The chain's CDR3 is CASSPRTSGATDTQYF. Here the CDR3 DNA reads TGTGCCAGCAGCCCCCGGACTAGCGGGGCCACAGATACGCAGTATTTT.